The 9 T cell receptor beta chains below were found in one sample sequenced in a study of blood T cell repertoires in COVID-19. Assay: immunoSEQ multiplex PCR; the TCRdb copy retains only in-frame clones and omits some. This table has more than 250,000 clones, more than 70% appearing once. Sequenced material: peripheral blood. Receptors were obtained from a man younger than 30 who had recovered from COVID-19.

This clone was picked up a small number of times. The CDR3 region is CASSDLRVYEQYF. For the CDR3, the DNA is TGTGCCAGCAGTGATCTCAGGGTCTACGAGCAGTACTTC. This chain connects TRBV6-1 to TRBJ2-7; D might be TRBD1 (5 bases). The CDR3 extends over 13 amino acids. CDR1 is MNHNS and CDR2 is SASEGT in the germline V gene. The germline V and J ends were trimmed by 3 bases and 3 bases, with 9 bases remaining between them.

CDR3 DNA sequence: TGTGCCAGCAGCTTCCAGGGAGGTGGAACAGATACGCAGTATTTT. Protein sequence: CASSFQGGGTDTQYF. The rearrangement uses TRBV5-5 and TRBJ2-3; D is possibly TRBD2 (6 bases). Trimming stripped 2 bases from V and 3 bases from J, with 13 bases between. Germline values: CDR1 SGHKS, CDR2 YYEKEE (reference sequence). This CDR3 contains 15 residues.

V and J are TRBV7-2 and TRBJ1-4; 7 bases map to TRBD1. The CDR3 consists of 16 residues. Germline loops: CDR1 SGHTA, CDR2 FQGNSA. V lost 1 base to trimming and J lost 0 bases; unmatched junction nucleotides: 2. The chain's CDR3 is CASSLGGTATNEKLFF. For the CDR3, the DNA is TGTGCCAGCAGCTTAGGGGGGACAGCAACTAATGAAAAACTGTTTTTT.

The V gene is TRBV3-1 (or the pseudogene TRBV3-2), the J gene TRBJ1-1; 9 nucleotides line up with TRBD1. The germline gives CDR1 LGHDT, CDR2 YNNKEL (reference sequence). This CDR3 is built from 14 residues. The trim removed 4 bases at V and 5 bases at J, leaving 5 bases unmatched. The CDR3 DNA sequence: TGTGCCAGCAGCCGCACAGGGGGCGGAACTGAAGCTTTCTTT. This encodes CASSRTGGGTEAFF.

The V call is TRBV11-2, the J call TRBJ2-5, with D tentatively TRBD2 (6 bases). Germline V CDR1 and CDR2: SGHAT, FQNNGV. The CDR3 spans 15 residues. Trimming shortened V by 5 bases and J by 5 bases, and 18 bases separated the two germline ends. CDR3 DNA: TGTGCCAGCAGCACCTACCGGAGGAGGGACGAGACCCAGTACTTC. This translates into CASSTYRRRDETQYF.

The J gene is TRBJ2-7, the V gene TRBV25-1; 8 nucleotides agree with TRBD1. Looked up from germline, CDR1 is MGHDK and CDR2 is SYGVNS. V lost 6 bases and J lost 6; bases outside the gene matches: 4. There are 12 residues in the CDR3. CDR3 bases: TGTGCCAGCAGCTGGACAGGGATCGAGCAGTACTTC. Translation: CASSWTGIEQYF.

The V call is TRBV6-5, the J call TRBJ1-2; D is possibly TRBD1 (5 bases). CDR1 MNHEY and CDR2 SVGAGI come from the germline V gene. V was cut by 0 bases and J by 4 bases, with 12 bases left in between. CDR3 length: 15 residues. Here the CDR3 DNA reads TGTGCCAGCAGTTACTCGATGGAGGGGATCTATGGCTACACCTTC. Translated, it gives CASSYSMEGIYGYTF.

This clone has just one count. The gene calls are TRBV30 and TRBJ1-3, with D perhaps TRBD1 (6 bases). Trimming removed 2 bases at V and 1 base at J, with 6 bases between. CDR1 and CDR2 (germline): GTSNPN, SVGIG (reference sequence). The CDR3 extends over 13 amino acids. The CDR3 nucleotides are TGTGCCTGGAGTAGGGGGTCTGGAAACACCATATATTTT. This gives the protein CAWSRGSGNTIYF. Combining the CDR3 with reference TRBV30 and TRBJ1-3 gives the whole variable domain SQTIHQWPATLVQPVGSPLSLECTVEGTSNPNLYWYRQAAGRGLQLLFYSVGIGQISSEVPQNLSASRPQDRQFILSSKKLLLSDSGFYLCAWSRGSGNTIYFGEGSWLTVV.

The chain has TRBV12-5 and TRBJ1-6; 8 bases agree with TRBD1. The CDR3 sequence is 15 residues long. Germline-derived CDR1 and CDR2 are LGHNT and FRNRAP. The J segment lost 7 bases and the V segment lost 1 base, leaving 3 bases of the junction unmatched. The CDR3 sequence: CASGLAWTGNSPLHF. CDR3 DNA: TGTGCTAGTGGTTTGGCCTGGACAGGGAATTCACCCCTCCACTTT.